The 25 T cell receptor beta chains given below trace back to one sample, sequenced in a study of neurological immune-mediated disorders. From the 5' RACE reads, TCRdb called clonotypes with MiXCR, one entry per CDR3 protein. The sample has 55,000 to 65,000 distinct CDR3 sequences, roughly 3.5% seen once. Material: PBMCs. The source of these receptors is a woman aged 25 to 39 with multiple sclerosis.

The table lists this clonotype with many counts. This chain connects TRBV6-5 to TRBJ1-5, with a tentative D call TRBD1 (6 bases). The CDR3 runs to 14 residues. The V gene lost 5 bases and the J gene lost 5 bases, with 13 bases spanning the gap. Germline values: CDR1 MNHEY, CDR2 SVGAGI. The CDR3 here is CASSPTGSYQPQHF. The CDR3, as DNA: TGTGCCAGCAGTCCCACAGGGTCTTATCAGCCCCAGCATTTT.

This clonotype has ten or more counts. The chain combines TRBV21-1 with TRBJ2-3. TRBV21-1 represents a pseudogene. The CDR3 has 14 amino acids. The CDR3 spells CASSKLGNPDTQYF. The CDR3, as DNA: TGTGCCAGCAGCAAACTAGGCAATCCAGATACGCAGTATTTT.

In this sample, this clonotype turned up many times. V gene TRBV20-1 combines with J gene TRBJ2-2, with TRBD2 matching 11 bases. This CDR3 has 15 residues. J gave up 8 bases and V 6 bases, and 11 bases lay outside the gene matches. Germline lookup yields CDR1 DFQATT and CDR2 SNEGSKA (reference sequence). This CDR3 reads CSAQDRRLAGGELFF. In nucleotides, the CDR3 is TGCAGTGCCCAAGACCGGCGACTAGCGGGGGGGGAGCTGTTTTTT.

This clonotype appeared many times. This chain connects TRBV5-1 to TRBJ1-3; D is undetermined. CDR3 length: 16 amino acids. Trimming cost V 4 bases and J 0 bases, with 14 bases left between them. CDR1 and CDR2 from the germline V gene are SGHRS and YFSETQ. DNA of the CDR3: TGCGCCAGCAGCCCCTCGGACCGGAGCTCTGGAAACACCATATATTTT. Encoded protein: CASSPSDRSSGNTIYF.

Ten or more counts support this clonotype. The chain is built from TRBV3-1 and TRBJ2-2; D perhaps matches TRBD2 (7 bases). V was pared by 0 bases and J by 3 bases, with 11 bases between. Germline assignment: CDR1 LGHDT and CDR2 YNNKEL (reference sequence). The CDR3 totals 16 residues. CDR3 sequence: CASSQDGRGHTGELFF. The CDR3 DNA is TGTGCCAGCAGCCAAGATGGGCGGGGGCACACCGGGGAGCTGTTTTTT. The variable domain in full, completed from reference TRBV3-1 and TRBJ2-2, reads DTAVSQTPKYLVTQMGNDKSIKCEQNLGHDTMYWYKQDSKKFLKIMFSYNNKELIINETVPNRFSPKSPDKAHLNLHINSLELGDSAVYFCASSQDGRGHTGELFFGEGSRLTVL.

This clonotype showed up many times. In DNA, the CDR3 is TGTGCCACGGGGACTAGCGGGAGGTATGAGCAGTTCTTC. Translated, it gives CATGTSGRYEQFF. J is TRBJ2-1 and V is TRBV10-3, with 15 bases lining up with TRBD2. Germline V CDR1 and CDR2: ENHRY, SYGVKD. The CDR3 is made up of 13 amino acids. Germline trimming cut 10 bases from V and 8 bases from J; bases unmatched to any gene: 3.

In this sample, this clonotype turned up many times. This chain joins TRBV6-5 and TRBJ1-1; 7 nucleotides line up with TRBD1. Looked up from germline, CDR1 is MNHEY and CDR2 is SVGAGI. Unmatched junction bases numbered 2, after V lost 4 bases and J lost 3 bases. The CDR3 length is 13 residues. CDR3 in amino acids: CASSSTGDTEAFF. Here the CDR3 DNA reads TGTGCCAGCAGTTCAACAGGGGACACTGAAGCTTTCTTT.

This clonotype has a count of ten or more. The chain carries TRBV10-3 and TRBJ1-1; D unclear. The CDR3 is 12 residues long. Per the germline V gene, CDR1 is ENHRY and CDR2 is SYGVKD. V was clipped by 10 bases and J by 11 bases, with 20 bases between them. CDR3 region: CATGEGIGEAFF. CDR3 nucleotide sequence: TGTGCCACCGGGGAAGGTATCGGAGAGGCTTTCTTT.

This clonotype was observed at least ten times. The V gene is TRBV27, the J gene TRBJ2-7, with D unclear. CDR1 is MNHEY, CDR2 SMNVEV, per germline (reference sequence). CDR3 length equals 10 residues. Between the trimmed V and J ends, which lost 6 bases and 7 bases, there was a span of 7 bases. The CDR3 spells CASRKGEQYF. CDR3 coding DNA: TGTGCCAGCAGGAAGGGAGAGCAGTACTTC.

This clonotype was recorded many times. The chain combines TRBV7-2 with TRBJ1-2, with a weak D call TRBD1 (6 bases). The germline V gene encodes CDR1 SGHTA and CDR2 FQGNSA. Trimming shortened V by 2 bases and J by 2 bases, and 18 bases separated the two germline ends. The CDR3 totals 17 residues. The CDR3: CASSLSRGTSRNYGYTF. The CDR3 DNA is TGTGCCAGCAGCTTATCCAGAGGGACAAGTCGAAACTATGGCTACACCTTC.

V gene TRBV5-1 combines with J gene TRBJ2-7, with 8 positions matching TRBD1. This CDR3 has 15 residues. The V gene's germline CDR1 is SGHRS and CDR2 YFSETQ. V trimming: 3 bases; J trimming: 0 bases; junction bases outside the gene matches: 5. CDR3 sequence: CASSSTGGGSYEQYF. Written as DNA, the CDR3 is TGCGCCAGCAGCTCCACAGGGGGAGGCTCCTACGAGCAGTACTTC.

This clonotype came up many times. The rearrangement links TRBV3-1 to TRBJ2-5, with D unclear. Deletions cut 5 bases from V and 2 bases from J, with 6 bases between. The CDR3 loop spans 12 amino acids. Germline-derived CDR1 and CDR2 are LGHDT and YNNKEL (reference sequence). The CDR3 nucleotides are TGTGCCAGCAGCAAGCTGCAAGAGACCCAGTACTTC. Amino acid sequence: CASSKLQETQYF.

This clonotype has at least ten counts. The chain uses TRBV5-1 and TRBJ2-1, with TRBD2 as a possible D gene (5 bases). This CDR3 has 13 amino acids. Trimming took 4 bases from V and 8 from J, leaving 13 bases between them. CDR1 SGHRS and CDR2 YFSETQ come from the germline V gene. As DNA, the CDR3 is TGCGCCAGCAGCCAGATCACTAGTGATGAGCAGTTCTTC. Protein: CASSQITSDEQFF.

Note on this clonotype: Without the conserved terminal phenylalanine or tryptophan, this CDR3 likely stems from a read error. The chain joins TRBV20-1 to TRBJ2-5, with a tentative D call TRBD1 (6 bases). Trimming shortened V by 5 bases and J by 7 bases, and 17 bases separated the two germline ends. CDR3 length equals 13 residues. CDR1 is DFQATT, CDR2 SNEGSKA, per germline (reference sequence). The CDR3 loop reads CSAPEGVLATQYN. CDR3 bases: TGCAGTGCTCCTGAGGGGGTTCTGGCGACCCAGTACAAC.

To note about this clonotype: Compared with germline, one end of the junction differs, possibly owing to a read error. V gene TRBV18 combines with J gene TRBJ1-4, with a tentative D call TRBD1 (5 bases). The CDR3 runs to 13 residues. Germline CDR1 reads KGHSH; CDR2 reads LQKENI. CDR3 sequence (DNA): TGTGCCAACTCACCCCGACAGAATGAAAAACTGTTTTTT. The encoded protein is CANSPRQNEKLFF.

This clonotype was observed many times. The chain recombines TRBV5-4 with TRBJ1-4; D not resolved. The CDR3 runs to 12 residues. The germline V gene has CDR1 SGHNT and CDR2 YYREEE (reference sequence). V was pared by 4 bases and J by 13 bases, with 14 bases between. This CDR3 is CASSRSGETLFF. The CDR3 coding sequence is TGTGCCAGCAGCCGATCTGGGGAGACACTGTTTTTT.

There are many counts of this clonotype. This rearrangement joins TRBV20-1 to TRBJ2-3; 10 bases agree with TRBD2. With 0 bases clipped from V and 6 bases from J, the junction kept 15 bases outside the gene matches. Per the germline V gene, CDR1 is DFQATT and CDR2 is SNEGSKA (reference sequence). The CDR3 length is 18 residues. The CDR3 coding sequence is TGCAGTGCTAGAGATCAGCTAGCGGGGGCGCCGGCCGGGGATACGCAGTATTTT. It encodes CSARDQLAGAPAGDTQYF.

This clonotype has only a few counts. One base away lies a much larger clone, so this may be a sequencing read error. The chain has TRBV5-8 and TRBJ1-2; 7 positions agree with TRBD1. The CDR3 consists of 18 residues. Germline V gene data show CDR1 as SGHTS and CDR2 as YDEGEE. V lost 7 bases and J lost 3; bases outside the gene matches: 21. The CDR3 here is CASSALGYRGITHYGYTF. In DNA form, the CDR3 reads TGTGCCAGCTCAGCTTTGGGGTACAGGGGAATCACCCACTATGGCTACACCTTC.

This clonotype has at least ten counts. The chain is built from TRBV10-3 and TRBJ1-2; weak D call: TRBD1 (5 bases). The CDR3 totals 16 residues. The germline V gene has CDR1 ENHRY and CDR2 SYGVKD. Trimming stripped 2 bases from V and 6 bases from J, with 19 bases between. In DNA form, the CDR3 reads TGTGCCATCAGTGAGCCAGGGACCCTCCGGGCTGATGGCTACACCTTC. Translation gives CAISEPGTLRADGYTF.

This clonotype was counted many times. The CDR3 nucleotides are TGCAGTGCTAGAGATCCCATTGCCCCCACGGACACAGGCTACACCTTC. Its protein is CSARDPIAPTDTGYTF. The V call is TRBV20-1, the J call TRBJ1-2, with D maybe TRBD1 (5 bases). Germline CDR1 reads DFQATT; CDR2 reads SNEGSKA (reference sequence). This CDR3 is 16 amino acids long. The V and J ends lost 0 bases and 8 bases respectively, with 22 bases between them.

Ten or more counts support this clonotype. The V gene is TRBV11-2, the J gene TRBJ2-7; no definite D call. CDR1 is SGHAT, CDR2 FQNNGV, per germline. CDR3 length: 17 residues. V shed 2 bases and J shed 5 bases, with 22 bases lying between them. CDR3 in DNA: TGTGCCAGCAGCTTATTCCGGGCCGTGAGAGGTGTTAACGAGCAGTACTTC. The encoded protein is CASSLFRAVRGVNEQYF.

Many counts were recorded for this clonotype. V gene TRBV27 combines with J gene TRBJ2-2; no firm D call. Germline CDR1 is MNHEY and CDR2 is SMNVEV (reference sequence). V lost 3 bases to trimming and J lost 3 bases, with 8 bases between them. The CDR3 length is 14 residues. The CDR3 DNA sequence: TGTGCCAGCAGTTTGGAAGGTCACACCGGGGAGCTGTTTTTT. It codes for CASSLEGHTGELFF.

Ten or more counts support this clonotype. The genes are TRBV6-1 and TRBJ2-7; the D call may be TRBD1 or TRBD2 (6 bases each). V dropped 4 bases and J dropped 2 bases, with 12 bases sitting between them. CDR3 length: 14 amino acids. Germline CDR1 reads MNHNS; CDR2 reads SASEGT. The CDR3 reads CASSVGGGTYEQYF. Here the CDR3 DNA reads TGTGCCAGCAGTGTCGGAGGGGGGACCTACGAGCAGTACTTC.

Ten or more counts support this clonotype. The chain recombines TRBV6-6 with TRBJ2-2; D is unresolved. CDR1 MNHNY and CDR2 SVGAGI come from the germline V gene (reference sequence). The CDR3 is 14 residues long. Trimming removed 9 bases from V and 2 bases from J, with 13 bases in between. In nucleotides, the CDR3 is TGTGCCAGTCGAGCACCCGAAAACACCGGGGAGCTGTTTTTT. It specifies CASRAPENTGELFF.

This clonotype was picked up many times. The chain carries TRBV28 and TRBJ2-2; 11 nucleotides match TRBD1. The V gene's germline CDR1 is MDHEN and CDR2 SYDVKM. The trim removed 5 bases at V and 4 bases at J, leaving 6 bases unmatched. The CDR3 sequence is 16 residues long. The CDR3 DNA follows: TGTGCCAGCAGTGCCCGGGACAGGGGGATCACCGGGGAGCTGTTTTTT. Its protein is CASSARDRGITGELFF.